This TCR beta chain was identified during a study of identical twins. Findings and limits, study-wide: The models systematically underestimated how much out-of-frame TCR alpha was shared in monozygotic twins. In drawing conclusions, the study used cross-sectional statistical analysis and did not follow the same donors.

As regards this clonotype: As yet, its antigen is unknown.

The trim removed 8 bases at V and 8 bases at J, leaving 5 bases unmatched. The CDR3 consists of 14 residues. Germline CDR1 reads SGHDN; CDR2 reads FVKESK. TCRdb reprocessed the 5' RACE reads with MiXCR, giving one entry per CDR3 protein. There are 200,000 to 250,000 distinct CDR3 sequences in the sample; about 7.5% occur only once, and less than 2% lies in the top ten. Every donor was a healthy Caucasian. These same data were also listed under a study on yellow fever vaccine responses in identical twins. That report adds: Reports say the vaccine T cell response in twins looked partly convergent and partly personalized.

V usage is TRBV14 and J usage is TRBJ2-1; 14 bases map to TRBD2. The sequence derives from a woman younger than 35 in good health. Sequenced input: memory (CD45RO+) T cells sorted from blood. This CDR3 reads CASRLAGGPYEQFF. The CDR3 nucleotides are TGTGCCAGCCGACTAGCGGGAGGGCCCTATGAGCAGTTCTTC.